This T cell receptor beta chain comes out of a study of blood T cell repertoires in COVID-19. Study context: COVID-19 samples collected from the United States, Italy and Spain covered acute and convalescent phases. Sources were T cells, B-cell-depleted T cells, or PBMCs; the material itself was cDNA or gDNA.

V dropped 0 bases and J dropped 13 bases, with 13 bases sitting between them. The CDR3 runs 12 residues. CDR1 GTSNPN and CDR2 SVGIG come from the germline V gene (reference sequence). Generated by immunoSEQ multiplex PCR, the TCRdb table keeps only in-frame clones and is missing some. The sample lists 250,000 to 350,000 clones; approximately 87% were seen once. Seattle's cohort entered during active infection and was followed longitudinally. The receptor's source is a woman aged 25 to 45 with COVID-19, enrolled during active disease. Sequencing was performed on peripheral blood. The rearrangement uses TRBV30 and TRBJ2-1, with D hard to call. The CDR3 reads CAWSVELHIQFF. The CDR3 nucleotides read TGTGCCTGGAGTGTAGAGTTGCATATTCAGTTCTTC.